Here is one T cell receptor beta chain with its context. This clonotype is described as medium-sized (0.01 to 0.1%). It lacks a known antigen. The input lacks base qualities; no much larger clone sits a single base away. Found in a library prepared for alpha chains, this beta chain is an off-target read, and its abundance has little meaning. The library was made by 5' RACE. The instrument given in TCRdb is NextSeq 500. The TCR library protocol attached a unique molecular identifier to each TCR cDNA molecule to allow correction of PCR and sequencing errors. As for how the authors treated the data: Decombinator tools were used for TCR identification, UMI-based error correction and CDR3 extraction. Expanded TCRs were defined as those above a frequency of 2 per 1,000, corresponding to the top 1% of the tumor frequency distribution. Expanded tumor TCRs were classed as regional if statistically deemed absent (corrected P<0.05) from at least one tumor region, otherwise ubiquitous. Each repertoire was subsampled 100 times to 5,000 TCRs, after which Renyi diversity was computed with the R vegan package. CDR3 similarity networks were built from amino acid triplet string-kernel similarity, with CDR3s being connected when pairwise similarity was above 0.82. Through fastp at Q25 and MiXCR, TCRdb rebuilt clones from the public reads, retaining in-frame beta chains. CDR3 protein sequences are deduplicated, and each keeps its most common genes and DNA. TCRdb's processing, not the authors' own work, is the source of the V and J calls. The table for this sample lists approximately 11,000 distinct CDR3 sequences; 4% to 6.5% of them were counted only once. Roughly 12% of the sample is in the top ten clones.

This entry belongs to a study of spatial heterogeneity in lung cancer (dated by TCRdb to about 2019). Regarding the complete study: Beta-chain transcripts were consistently detected in greater numbers than alpha-chain transcripts, which likely reflects a higher abundance of beta-chain transcripts. The study linked features of the TCR repertoire to counts of nonsynonymous mutations, which were determined by whole-exome sequencing of tumor tissue. TCR alpha and beta repertoires were quantitatively compared across multiple tumor regions, matched nontumor lung and blood in non-small cell lung cancer. In the raw uncorrected reads, each unique combination of TCR and UMI appeared more than ten times on average. Both alpha and beta chains were TCR-sequenced in roughly 200 tumor regions, 64 matched nontumor lung samples and roughly 54 PBMC samples obtained at surgery. In tumor regions, TCR transcript counts showed a strong correlation with a T cell transcriptional module score from matched bulk RNA-seq.

Broader findings and caveats from the paper: A correlation was observed between the number of expanded intratumoral alpha and beta TCRs and the tumor nonsynonymous mutation count. Confirming at a functional level the hypothesis that regional TCRs recognize regional mutations was considered to require additional single-cell paired TCR alpha and beta sequencing. Counts of ubiquitous and regional expanded TCRs were found to correlate with counts of ubiquitous and regional nonsynonymous mutations, respectively. TCR-seq was estimated to cover only approximately 6.3% of tumor T cells for alpha chains and around 12% for beta chains.

V is cut back by 5 bases and J by 5 bases, with 5 bases in the junction unmatched. From cysteine to phenylalanine, the CDR3 is 15 amino acids long. Only the CDR3 DNA is retained, 45 bases long and in frame from the first base. The time point label, read with the paper, signifies: sample taken at primary tumor resection. Donors were over 60 patients with early-stage, untreated non-small cell lung cancer from the lung TRACERx cohort. TCR sequencing used whole RNA extracted from tumor and nontumor lung tissue, or from cryopreserved PBMC samples, without cell sorting. Only patients with enough RNA available from two or more tumor regions were chosen for TCR sequencing. Tumor and adjacent nontumor lung specimens were reviewed by a lung pathologist before selection.

The sample here was lung tumor tissue, taken at surgery. The rearranged segments are TRBV12-3 or TRBV12-4 and TRBJ2-1; 11 of the junction bases match TRBD2. This TCR came from a male donor with early-stage non-small cell lung cancer. The CDR3 reads CASSPGTSGNNEQFF. The nucleotide sequence is given as TGTGCCAGCAGTCCCGGGACTAGCGGCAACAATGAGCAGTTCTTC.